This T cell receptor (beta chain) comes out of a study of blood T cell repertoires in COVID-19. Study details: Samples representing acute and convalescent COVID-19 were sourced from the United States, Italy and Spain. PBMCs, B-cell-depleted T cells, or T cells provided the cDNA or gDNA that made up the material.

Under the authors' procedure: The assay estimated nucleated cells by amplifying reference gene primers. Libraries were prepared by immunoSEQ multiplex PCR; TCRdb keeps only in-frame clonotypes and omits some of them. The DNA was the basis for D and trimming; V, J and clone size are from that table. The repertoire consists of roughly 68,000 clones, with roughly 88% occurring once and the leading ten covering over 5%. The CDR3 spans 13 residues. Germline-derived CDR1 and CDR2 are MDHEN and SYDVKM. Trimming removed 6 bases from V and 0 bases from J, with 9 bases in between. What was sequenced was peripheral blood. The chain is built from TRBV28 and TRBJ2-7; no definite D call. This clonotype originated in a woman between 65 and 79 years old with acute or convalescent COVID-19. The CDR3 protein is CASRDNFSYEQYF. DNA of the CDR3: TGTGCCAGCAGAGACAACTTCTCCTACGAGCAGTACTTC.